This T cell receptor (beta chain) emerged from a study of tumor-infiltrating lymphocytes in primary liver carcinoma. As to this clonotype: No antigen is known for it. A read error may account for a junction end that differs from germline.

Both RNA and DNA were isolated together from about 20-30 mg of bulk tissue that had not been sorted. Collection of samples drew on five separate regions of each tumor. Reverse transcription of 500 to 650 ng total RNA with a constant-region primer produced TCR beta cDNA. Libraries covering TCR beta were generated through three nested multiplex PCR rounds (using a slightly modified ARM-PCR). It was with TRBV1-TRBV30 forward primers and a C-beta reverse primer that the first two PCR rounds were run, at approximately 10 cycles each. TCRdb analysed the multiplex PCR reads with MiXCR anew, one entry per CDR3 protein. The data show more than 20,000 distinct CDR3 sequences, almost 80% seen once. Study-level results: Found in all five tumor regions were only about 7.5-24% of top clones.

This CDR3 has 13 residues. Germline lookup yields CDR1 SGHTS and CDR2 YDEGEE. This clonotype was obtained from a woman under 40 with primary liver carcinoma and hepatitis B virus infection. The sample was liver tumor tissue from sampling region 1. Subset of the sample: tumor region T1, superior pole. The rearrangement uses TRBV5-8 and TRBJ2-1, with unresolved D. The CDR3, as DNA: TGTGCCAGCAGCTCCCGCCCAACCAATGAGCTGTTCTTC. Protein: CASSSRPTNELFF.